Presented here are 12 T cell receptor beta chains from one specimen sequenced in a study of response to subunit inactivated influenza vaccine (dated by TCRdb to the late 2010s). The protocol used for the library was RT-PCR. For sequencing, an Illumina HiSeq 2500 was employed. TCRdb's own reprocessing of the public reads used fastp at Q25 and MiXCR and kept productive beta chains. Entries are consolidated by CDR3 protein sequence, retaining the most common genes and DNA. Recorded for this sample are about 800,000 distinct CDR3 sequences; around 20% of them occurred a single time. Roughly 10% of the sample comes from the top ten. The sample was PBMCs from blood, taken about 5 days after vaccination. The receptors originated from a man in his fifties who received an inactivated influenza vaccine. Donor details come from another sample of the same person, matched by shared clones.

This clonotype was seen only a few times. V is TRBV19 and J is TRBJ2-7; 7 bases fit TRBD2. The J segment lost 3 bases and the V segment lost 0 bases, leaving 5 bases of the junction unmatched. CDR1 and CDR2 from the germline V gene are LNHDA and SQIVND (reference sequence). CDR3 length equals 15 residues. The CDR3 here is CASSIDGTINYEQYF. The DNA of the CDR3 is TGTGCCAGTAGTATAGACGGGACTATTAACTACGAGCAGTACTTC.

This clonotype appeared a few times. V and J are TRBV6-5 and TRBJ2-7; TRBD1 matches at 9 bases. The CDR3 runs to 15 residues. From germline, CDR1 is MNHEY and CDR2 SVGAGI. V lost 0 bases and J lost 3; bases outside the gene matches: 3. In DNA, the CDR3 is TGTGCCAGCAGTTACTCGGGACAGGGAAACTACGAGCAGTACTTC. Amino acid sequence: CASSYSGQGNYEQYF.

This rearrangement joins TRBV28 to TRBJ2-5; a weak D match, TRBD2 (7 bases). Germline loops: CDR1 MDHEN, CDR2 SYDVKM. The CDR3 is 16 residues long. Deletions cut 8 bases from V and 5 bases from J, with 24 bases between. The CDR3 nucleotides read TGTGCCAGCCTACCCTGGTCCGGGGGGCTCGAGGAGACCCAGTACTTC. Amino acids: CASLPWSGGLEETQYF.

This clonotype was observed a handful of times. The chain is built from TRBV6-5 and TRBJ2-7; perhaps TRBD1 as D (6 bases). V lost 0 bases and J 4 bases, leaving 10 bases between the germline ends. This CDR3 has 14 amino acids. Per the germline V gene, CDR1 is MNHEY and CDR2 is SVGAGI. CDR3 DNA sequence: TGTGCCAGCAGTTACTCGGGACAAAGATACGAGCAGTACTTC. Its translation: CASSYSGQRYEQYF.

This clonotype has a handful of counts. V gene TRBV29-1 combines with J gene TRBJ1-5; D perhaps matches TRBD1 (6 bases). Looked up from germline, CDR1 is SQVTM and CDR2 is ANQGSEA. The CDR3 covers 15 residues. Trimming removed 6 bases from V and 3 bases from J, with 18 bases in between. Written as DNA, the CDR3 is TGCAGCGTGGCGGAGACAGGTGATGCCAATCAGCCCCAGCATTTT. It specifies CSVAETGDANQPQHF. Full variable domain (rest looked up from reference TRBV29-1 and TRBJ1-5): SAVISQKPSRDICQRGTSLTIQCQVDSQVTMMFWYRQQPGQSLTLIATANQGSEATYESGFVIDKFPISRPNLTFSTLTVSNMSPEDSSIYLCSVAETGDANQPQHFGDGTRLSIL.

This chain uses TRBV30 with TRBJ2-2; D possibly corresponds to TRBD2 (6 bases). V gave up 4 bases and J gave up 7 bases, with 13 bases separating them. CDR1 and CDR2 from the germline V gene are GTSNPN and SVGIG (reference sequence). The CDR3 length is 13 residues. The CDR3 region is CAWTHLGGGELFF. The CDR3 DNA reads TGTGCCTGGACCCACTTGGGAGGCGGGGAGCTGTTTTTT.

The sample holds a few counts of this clonotype. The rearrangement uses TRBV6-5 and TRBJ2-7; D not resolved. CDR3 length equals 13 residues. Trimming removed 0 bases from V and 6 bases from J, with 9 bases in between. Germline CDR1 MNHEY, CDR2 SVGAGI. The CDR3 loop is CASSYSTGREQYF. The CDR3 DNA sequence: TGTGCCAGCAGTTACTCGACTGGGCGCGAGCAGTACTTC.

This clonotype was seen only a few times. J is TRBJ2-3 and V is TRBV5-8, with 8 positions matching TRBD1. The CDR3 runs to 15 residues. V lost 0 bases to trimming and J lost 3 bases; unmatched junction nucleotides: 3. The germline V gene has CDR1 SGHTS and CDR2 YDEGEE. Here the CDR3 DNA reads TGTGCCAGCAGCTTGGCCGACAGGGGAACAGATACGCAGTATTTT. Its translation is CASSLADRGTDTQYF.

Only a few counts were recorded for this clonotype. The V and J genes are TRBV10-3 and TRBJ1-4, with 11 nucleotides matching TRBD1. This CDR3 is 11 amino acids long. V was clipped by 8 bases and J by 12 bases; unmatched bases: 2. Germline V CDR1 and CDR2: ENHRY, SYGVKD. The CDR3 DNA reads TGTGCCATCGGACAGGGGGCGGAACTGTTTTTT. It specifies CAIGQGAELFF.

The chain is built from TRBV12-3 or TRBV12-4 and TRBJ1-1; D is ambiguous. This CDR3 spans 16 amino acids. V was pared by 6 bases and J by 0 bases, with 17 bases between. The CDR3 is CASSKGSLGMNTEAFF. As DNA, the CDR3 is TGTGCCAGCAGCAAAGGGAGTTTGGGGATGAACACTGAAGCTTTCTTT.

The V and J genes are TRBV7-6 and TRBJ2-2; D gene uncertain. The CDR3 contains 13 residues. Germline V gives CDR1 SGHVS, CDR2 FNYEAQ. V was trimmed by 11 bases and J by 1 base, leaving 11 bases between them. The CDR3 nucleotides are TGTGCCTCTGGCAGAGGGAACACCGGGGAGCTGTTTTTT. Its protein is CASGRGNTGELFF.

About this clonotype: One end of the junction fails to match germline, which may point to a read error. This chain joins TRBV5-1 and TRBJ2-5; D tentatively fits TRBD1 or TRBD2 (5 bases each). In germline, CDR1 is SGHRS, CDR2 YFSETQ. This CDR3 is 13 amino acids long. The CDR3 region has the DNA TGCGCCAGCAGCTTGGGGGACCAAGGGACCCAGTACTTC. Translated, it gives CASSLGDQGTQYF.